A selection of T cell receptor beta chains follows, all from one sample in a study of blood T cells in healthy people across ages. TCRdb reprocessed the 5' RACE reads via MiXCR and lists one record per CDR3 protein. Here the sample spans fewer than 2,000,000 distinct CDR3 sequences, around 36% being singletons. The sample comprised blood. The source is a woman aged 25 to 39 in good health. CDR3s include the opening cysteine and the closing phenylalanine or tryptophan. Fields, in order: J gene, clone size, D gene, V gene, CDR3 protein, CDR3 DNA. The D gene is left open where the match is weak. A clone size is listed for some rows: how often the clone was seen (once, few, many), or a class if it is expanded.

TRBJ2-2 few - TRBV9 CASSVGRRNTGELFF TGTGCCAGCAGCGTAGGCCGACGGAACACCGGGGAGCTGTTTTTT
TRBJ2-5 - - TRBV7-6 CASSFMSLQETQYF TGTGCCAGCAGCTTCATGAGTTTACAAGAGACCCAGTACTTC
TRBJ2-2 - - TRBV7-9 CASSLNSKTGELFF TGTGCCAGCAGCTTAAATAGCAAGACCGGGGAGCTGTTTTTT
TRBJ1-4 once - TRBV2 CASSPGLNSPELFF TGTGCCAGCAGCCCGGGACTCAACTCCCCTGAACTGTTTTTT
TRBJ2-3 - TRBD2 TRBV7-2 CASSATSGGEDTQYF TGTGCCAGCAGCGCAACTAGCGGGGGGGAAGATACGCAGTATTTT
TRBJ2-5 few - TRBV7-6 CAGSLVYGGQTKQETQYF TGTGCCGGCAGCTTAGTCTACGGTGGCCAAACCAAGCAAGAGACCCAGTACTTC
TRBJ2-1 once TRBD2 TRBV5-1 CVSRGLADEQFF TGCGTCAGCAGGGGACTAGCCGATGAGCAGTTCTTC
TRBJ2-2 - - TRBV24-1 CATSEPTGSNTGELFF TGTGCCACCAGTGAACCGACAGGTTCTAACACCGGGGAGCTGTTTTTT
TRBJ2-1 - TRBD2 TRBV11-2 CASSLRGEGLGVEQFF TGTGCCAGCAGCCTGCGGGGGGAAGGACTAGGAGTAGAGCAGTTCTTC
TRBJ1-2 - TRBD1 TRBV3-1 CASSHRDRASGYTF TGTGCCAGCAGCCACCGGGACAGGGCGAGTGGCTACACCTTC
TRBJ1-5 few TRBD1 TRBV20-1 CSARTGTNQPQHF TGCAGTGCTCGGACAGGGACAAATCAGCCCCAGCATTTT
TRBJ1-2 - TRBD1 TRBV6-1 CASSDTPGGLVGYTF TGTGCCAGCAGTGACACCCCAGGGGGGCTCGTTGGCTACACCTTC
TRBJ2-6 - - TRBV4-2 CASSQDSMNYGANVLTF TGTGCCAGCAGCCAAGATTCCATGAACTACGGGGCCAACGTCCTGACTTTC
TRBJ1-1 - - TRBV30 CAWRGTAYTEAFF TGTGCCTGGAGAGGGACCGCTTACACTGAAGCTTTCTTT
TRBJ2-3 - TRBD2 TRBV5-5 CASSSSGDSTDTQYF TGTGCCAGCAGCTCGAGCGGGGATAGCACAGATACGCAGTATTTT
TRBJ1-5 - - TRBV20-1 CSASRPRSNQPQHF TGCAGTGCTAGTAGGCCTCGGAGCAATCAGCCCCAGCATTTT
TRBJ2-1 - - TRBV6-6 CASSDSRSYNEQFF TGTGCCAGTTCAGACAGCCGCTCCTACAATGAGCAGTTCTTC
TRBJ2-5 few TRBD2 TRBV29-1 CSVPREWASGLSQETQYF TGCAGCGTACCGCGAGAGTGGGCTAGCGGGTTGAGCCAAGAGACCCAGTACTTC
TRBJ2-2 - TRBD2 TRBV5-6 CASSSWTSGNPRGELFF TGTGCCAGCAGCTCGTGGACTAGCGGGAACCCTCGGGGGGAGCTGTTTTTT
TRBJ1-1 few - TRBV29-1 CSVERRGEAFF TGCAGCGTTGAACGTAGGGGTGAAGCTTTCTTT
TRBJ2-5 - - TRBV27 CASSLLAARGKETQYF TGTGCCAGCAGTTTATTGGCGGCCCGGGGAAAAGAGACCCAGTACTTC
TRBJ1-1 - TRBD1 TRBV7-6 CASSLAAPTGPVTEAFF TGTGCCAGCAGCTTAGCGGCCCCGACAGGGCCGGTCACTGAAGCTTTCTTT
TRBJ2-1 few TRBD1 TRBV20-1 CSARDFRGTNNEQFF TGCAGTGCTAGAGATTTCAGGGGGACGAACAATGAGCAGTTCTTC
TRBJ1-2 - TRBD1 TRBV6-1 CASSEMGQGDYGYTF TGTGCCAGCAGTGAAATGGGACAGGGTGACTATGGCTACACCTTC
TRBJ1-1 - TRBD1 TRBV12-5 CASGLPGTGMNTEAFF TGTGCTAGTGGTTTGCCCGGGACAGGGATGAACACTGAAGCTTTCTTT
TRBJ1-2 - - TRBV28 CASWGRDYGYTF TGTGCCAGCTGGGGCCGAGACTATGGCTACACCTTC